The 21 T cell receptor beta chains presented below share a single source sample, sequenced in a study of blood T cell repertoires in COVID-19 (dated by TCRdb to 2019 to 2021). Library creation used the immunoSEQ multiplex PCR assay. The source is immuneACCESS, and TCRdb retained only in-frame sequences with V and J called. Part of the clones is not carried over; for the studies checked, unresolved V genes explain less than half of this, and the remainder is unexplained. A total of about 73,000 clones appear in this sample, about four fifths of them only once. Together, the top ten hold 5.3% of the sample. Sequencing was performed on peripheral blood. The origin of the receptors is a man aged 50-60 years with active COVID-19.

This clone was found a few times. The chain couples TRBV19 to TRBJ2-1; TRBD2 aligns across 9 bases. The CDR3 covers 16 residues. V dropped 3 bases and J dropped 2; count of bases not matched to a gene: 5. The germline gives CDR1 LNHDA, CDR2 SQIVND (reference sequence). This chain's CDR3 is CASSMSSGEPYNEQFF. Written as DNA, the CDR3 is TGTGCCAGTAGTATGTCTAGCGGGGAGCCCTACAATGAGCAGTTCTTC.

The V and J genes are TRBV5-1 and TRBJ2-3, with 11 bases lining up with TRBD2. The CDR3 runs 16 residues. Unmatched junction bases numbered 7, after V lost 0 bases and J lost 7 bases. Germline V CDR1 and CDR2: SGHRS, YFSETQ. DNA of the CDR3: TGCGCCAGCAGCTTGGATAGCGGGGGGGCCTTTAATACGCAGTATTTT. Protein sequence: CASSLDSGGAFNTQYF.

The gene calls are TRBV18 and TRBJ1-5; D gene uncertain. This CDR3 has 17 residues. Trimming stripped 3 bases from V and 4 bases from J, with 19 bases between. Germline assignment: CDR1 KGHSH and CDR2 LQKENI. The CDR3 is CASSPLGGVQNNQPQHF. DNA for the CDR3: TGTGCCAGCTCACCCCTAGGCGGGGTCCAAAATAATCAGCCCCAGCATTTT.

The chain carries TRBV7-8 and TRBJ1-2, with D tentatively TRBD1 (6 bases). This CDR3 has 16 amino acids. The ends were cut back, 4 bases at V and 7 bases at J, with 22 bases in the middle. Germline CDR1 SGHVS, CDR2 FQNEAQ. CDR3 sequence: CASSSGRLRGGGGYTF. The CDR3 DNA reads TGTGCCAGCAGCTCAGGCCGCCTCAGGGGAGGGGGTGGCTACACCTTC.

This rearrangement joins TRBV11-2 to TRBJ2-7, with D possibly matching TRBD2 (6 bases). Germline assignment: CDR1 SGHAT and CDR2 FQNNGV. The CDR3 has 14 amino acids. Trimming shortened V by 0 bases and J by 9 bases, and 15 bases separated the two germline ends. The CDR3 is CASSLDRDSARQYF. Here the CDR3 DNA reads TGTGCCAGCAGCTTAGATCGGGACTCCGCACGGCAGTACTTC.

The rearrangement joins TRBV18 to TRBJ2-5; D is unresolved. CDR3 length equals 13 residues. V lost 2 bases to trimming and J lost 4 bases, with 8 bases between them. Germline CDR1 reads KGHSH; CDR2 reads LQKENI. The CDR3 bases are TGTGCCAGCTCACCAGGGCAGTCAGAGACCCAGTACTTC. Encoded protein: CASSPGQSETQYF.

This chain connects TRBV28 to TRBJ2-2; 10 bases map to TRBD1. The CDR3 totals 15 residues. Trimming removed 6 bases from V and 4 bases from J; junction bases left unmatched: 5. CDR1 and CDR2 from the germline V gene are MDHEN and SYDVKM. The CDR3 loop is CASRTGQGRTGELFF. As DNA, the CDR3 is TGTGCCAGCAGAACGGGACAGGGGCGCACCGGGGAGCTGTTTTTT. The entire variable domain, with the rest obtained from reference TRBV28 and TRBJ2-2, is as follows: DVKVTQSSRYLVKRTGEKVFLECVQDMDHENMFWYRQDPGLGLRLIYFSYDVKMKEKGDIPEGYSVSREKKERFSLILESASTNQTSMYLCASRTGQGRTGELFFGEGSRLTVL.

The rearrangement uses TRBV29-1 and TRBJ2-5; 8 bases are shared with TRBD2. The J segment lost 7 bases and the V segment lost 3 bases, leaving 7 bases of the junction unmatched. The CDR3 totals 13 residues. Per the germline V gene, CDR1 is SQVTM and CDR2 is ANQGSEA. The CDR3 DNA sequence: TGCAGCGTTGATCACGGGGGGGGTTGGACCCAGTACTTC. Translated, it gives CSVDHGGGWTQYF.

The chain couples TRBV3-1 (or the pseudogene TRBV3-2) to TRBJ2-1, with D possibly matching TRBD2 (7 bases). The CDR3 spans 17 residues. With 0 bases removed from V and 8 bases from J, the gap between germline ends came to 20 bases. From germline, CDR1 is LGHDT and CDR2 YNNKEL (reference sequence). The CDR3 DNA follows: TGTGCCAGCAGCCAAGATGTTGCGGCGGGGGCAACGGATGAGCAGTTCTTC. Its protein product is CASSQDVAAGATDEQFF.

The rearrangement links TRBV24-1 to TRBJ1-1, with D possibly being TRBD1 (6 bases). CDR1 is KGHDR and CDR2 is SFDVKD in the germline V gene. CDR3 length: 12 amino acids. V lost 1 base and J lost 11, with 10 bases in between. The CDR3 region is CATSDFAGVAFF. The CDR3 nucleotides are TGTGCCACCAGTGATTTTGCAGGGGTCGCTTTCTTT.

The chain uses TRBV9 and TRBJ2-2, with 9 bases identical to TRBD2. The V gene's germline CDR1 is SGDLS and CDR2 YYNGEE. The CDR3 covers 17 residues. V was clipped by 0 bases and J by 3 bases; unmatched bases: 6. CDR3 amino acids: CASSVEGGRADTGELFF. The CDR3 region has the DNA TGTGCCAGCAGCGTAGAAGGCGGGAGGGCCGACACCGGGGAGCTGTTTTTT. The whole variable domain, remainder taken from reference TRBV9 and TRBJ2-2, is DSGVTQTPKHLITATGQRVTLRCSPRSGDLSVYWYQQSLDQGLQFLIQYYNGEERAKGNILERFSAQQFPDLHSELNLSSLELGDSALYFCASSVEGGRADTGELFFGEGSRLTVL.

The V and J genes are TRBV3-1 (or the pseudogene TRBV3-2) and TRBJ1-4; TRBD1 matches 8 bases. Germline CDR1 and CDR2: LGHDT and YNNKEL (reference sequence). With V trimmed by 3 bases and J by 0 bases, 6 bases remained unmatched. There are 17 residues in the CDR3. The CDR3 DNA sequence: TGTGCCAGCAGCCACGGGACAGGTCGATCAACTAATGAAAAACTGTTTTTT. Translation: CASSHGTGRSTNEKLFF.

The V and J genes are TRBV19 and TRBJ1-3; D is unresolved. The germline V and J ends were trimmed by 11 bases and 0 bases, with 14 bases remaining between them. CDR3 length equals 14 residues. Germline V gene data show CDR1 as LNHDA and CDR2 as SQIVND (reference sequence). CDR3 sequence reads: CACLDIGSGNTIYF. For the CDR3, the DNA is TGTGCCTGTCTCGACATTGGCTCTGGAAACACCATATATTTT.

The V call is TRBV5-1, the J call TRBJ2-7; 8 bases are shared with TRBD1. Trimming removed 4 bases from V and 3 bases from J; junction bases left unmatched: 3. Germline CDR1 SGHRS, CDR2 YFSETQ. There are 13 residues in the CDR3. This CDR3 reads CASSTGQGYEQYF. In nucleotides, the CDR3 is TGCGCCAGCAGCACCGGACAGGGCTACGAGCAGTACTTC.

The chain carries TRBV5-1 and TRBJ2-7; 11 positions match TRBD1. CDR1 SGHRS and CDR2 YFSETQ come from the germline V gene. V lost 4 bases and J lost 5; bases outside the gene matches: 8. The CDR3 runs to 15 residues. The CDR3 nucleotides read TGCGCCAGCAGCCACGGGGACAGGGGGAAGGACGAGCAGTACTTC. Protein sequence: CASSHGDRGKDEQYF.

CDR3: CASSVRGLAGGQDTQYF. The CDR3 nucleotides read TGTGCCAGCAGCGTAAGAGGACTAGCGGGGGGGCAAGATACGCAGTATTTT. This chain uses TRBV9 with TRBJ2-3; the match to TRBD2 covers 15 bases. The V segment lost 1 base and the J segment 5 bases; nucleotides outside the gene matches: 5. The CDR3 extends over 17 amino acids. Germline V gene data show CDR1 as SGDLS and CDR2 as YYNGEE.

V and J are TRBV20-1 and TRBJ2-1, with a weak D call TRBD1 (6 bases). Germline V gives CDR1 DFQATT, CDR2 SNEGSKA (reference sequence). The ends were cut back, 5 bases at V and 15 bases at J, with 17 bases in the middle. The CDR3 has 11 residues. CDR3 nucleotide sequence: TGCAGTGCTCGAGGGGTTCAGGGGCTGTTCTTC. Encoded protein: CSARGVQGLFF.

A note on this clone: The sample has other DNA sequences that encode this CDR3 too. The chain is built from TRBV5-1 and TRBJ2-5; 10 positions agree with TRBD2. Germline-derived CDR1 and CDR2 are SGHRS and YFSETQ. This CDR3 comprises 14 residues. V shed 2 bases and J 5 bases; nucleotides not matched to a gene: 3. The CDR3 protein is CASSLGAGGETQYF. The CDR3, as DNA: TGCGCCAGCAGCTTAGGAGCGGGGGGGGAGACCCAGTACTTC.

The rearrangement links TRBV5-1 to TRBJ1-1, with TRBD1 matching 8 bases. The CDR3 is made up of 16 amino acids. CDR1 and CDR2 (germline): SGHRS, YFSETQ. V gave up 0 bases and J gave up 4 bases; unmatched junction bases: 8. Here the CDR3 DNA reads TGCGCCAGCAGCTTGGACCAGGGGGCTGGGGTCACTGAAGCTTTCTTT. Protein sequence: CASSLDQGAGVTEAFF.

This sequence joins TRBV6-5 and TRBJ1-2, with D tentatively TRBD1 (6 bases). CDR1 and CDR2 from the germline V gene are MNHEY and SVGAGI. The CDR3 has 14 residues. The V gene lost 4 bases and the J gene lost 6 bases, with 15 bases spanning the gap. The CDR3 coding sequence is TGTGCCAGCAGTTCCAACCAGGGGATTGATGGCTACACCTTC. The encoded protein is CASSSNQGIDGYTF.

V and J are TRBV7-2 and TRBJ2-3, with 7 bases identical to TRBD2. V was pared by 1 base and J by 3 bases, with 4 bases of the junction left unmatched. CDR1 SGHTA and CDR2 FQGNSA come from the germline V gene. This CDR3 has 15 residues. For the CDR3, the DNA is TGTGCCAGCAGCTTAGTGGGGGGGGAAACAGATACGCAGTATTTT. Its protein is CASSLVGGETDTQYF.